The source of this T cell receptor beta chain is a study of chemoradiotherapy in HPV16-positive cancers. Study-wide results and caveats: Non-HPV-specific T cells did not expand in tumors during treatment, whereas candidate HPV-specific clones and E7-related motifs did. Functional assays defining HPV-specific T cells used only a couple of HPV16-positive patients.

The method was immunoSEQ multiplex PCR; TCRdb's version includes in-frame clones alone and lacks a portion of them. The sample lists under 8,500 clones; approximately 90% were seen once. This clone came up once. The antigen remains unidentified. Germline lookup yields CDR1 SGHDT and CDR2 YYEEEE. V gave up 3 bases and J gave up 3 bases, with 11 bases separating them. CDR3 length: 14 amino acids. The sequence derives from a human donor with HPV-associated anogenital cancer. The specimen was blood, collected from a patient who underwent chemoradiotherapy. The chain combines TRBV5-6 with TRBJ2-3, with a possible D match to TRBD1 (5 bases). The CDR3 is CASSSPRVTDTQYF. The DNA for the CDR3 is TGTGCCAGCAGCTCCCCCAGGGTAACAGATACGCAGTATTTT. Full variable domain (missing parts from reference TRBV5-6 and TRBJ2-3): DAGVTQSPTHLIKTRGQQVTLRCSPKSGHDTVSWYQQALGQGPQFIFQYYEEEERQRGNFPDRFSGHQFPNYSSELNVNALLLGDSALYLCASSSPRVTDTQYFGPGTRLTVL.